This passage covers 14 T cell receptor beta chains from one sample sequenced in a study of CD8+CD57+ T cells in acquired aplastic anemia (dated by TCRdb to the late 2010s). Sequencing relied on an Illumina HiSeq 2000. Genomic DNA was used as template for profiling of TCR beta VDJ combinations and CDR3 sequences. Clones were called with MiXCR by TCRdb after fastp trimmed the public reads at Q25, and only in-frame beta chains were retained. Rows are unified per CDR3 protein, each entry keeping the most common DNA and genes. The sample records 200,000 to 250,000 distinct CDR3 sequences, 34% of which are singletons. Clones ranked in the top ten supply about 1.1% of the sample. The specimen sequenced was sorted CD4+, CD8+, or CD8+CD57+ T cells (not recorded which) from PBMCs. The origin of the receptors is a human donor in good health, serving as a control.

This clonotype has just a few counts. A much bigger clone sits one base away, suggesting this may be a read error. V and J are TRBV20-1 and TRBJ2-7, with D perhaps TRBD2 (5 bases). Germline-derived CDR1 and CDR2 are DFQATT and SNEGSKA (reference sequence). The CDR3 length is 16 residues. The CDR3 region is CSARDSKAGRLYEQHF. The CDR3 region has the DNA TGCAGTGCCAGAGACTCAAAGGCGGGCCGACTCTACGAGCAGCACTTC.

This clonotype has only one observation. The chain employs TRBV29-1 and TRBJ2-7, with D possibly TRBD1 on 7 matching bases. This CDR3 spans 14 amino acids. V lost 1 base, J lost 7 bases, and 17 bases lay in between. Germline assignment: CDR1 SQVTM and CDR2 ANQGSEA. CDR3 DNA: TGCAGCGTTGAAGGGCAGGGGGTGACTAGGGAGCAGTACTTC. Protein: CSVEGQGVTREQYF.

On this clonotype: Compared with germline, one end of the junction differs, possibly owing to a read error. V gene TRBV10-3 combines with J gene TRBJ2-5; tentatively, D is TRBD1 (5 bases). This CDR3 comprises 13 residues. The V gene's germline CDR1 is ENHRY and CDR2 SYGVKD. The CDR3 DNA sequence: TGTGCCACCAAGGGGTACTTTACGGAGACCCAGCACTTC. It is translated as CATKGYFTETQHF.

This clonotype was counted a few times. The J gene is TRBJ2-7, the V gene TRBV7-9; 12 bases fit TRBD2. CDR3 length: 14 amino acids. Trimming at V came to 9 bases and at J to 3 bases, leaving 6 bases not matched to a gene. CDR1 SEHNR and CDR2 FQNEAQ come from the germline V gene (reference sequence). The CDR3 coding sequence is TGTGCCAGTAGTCGGACTAGCGGGGACTACGAGCAGTACTTC. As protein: CASSRTSGDYEQYF. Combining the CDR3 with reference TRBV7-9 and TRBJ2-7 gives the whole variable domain DTGVSQNPRHKITKRGQNVTFRCDPISEHNRLYWYRQTLGQGPEFLTYFQNEAQLEKSRLLSDRFSAERPKGSFSTLEIQRTEQGDSAMYLCASSRTSGDYEQYFGPGTRLTVT.

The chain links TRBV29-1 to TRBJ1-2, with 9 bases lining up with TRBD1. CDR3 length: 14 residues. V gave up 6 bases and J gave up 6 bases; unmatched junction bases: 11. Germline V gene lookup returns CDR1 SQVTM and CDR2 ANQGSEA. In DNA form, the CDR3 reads TGCAGCGTCGACGGGGGACAGGGAGGGGATGGCTACACCTTC. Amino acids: CSVDGGQGGDGYTF.

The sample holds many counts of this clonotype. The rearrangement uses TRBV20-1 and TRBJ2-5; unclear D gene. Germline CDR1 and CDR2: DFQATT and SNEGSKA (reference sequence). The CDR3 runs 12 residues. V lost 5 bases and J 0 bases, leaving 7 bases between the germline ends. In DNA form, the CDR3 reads TGCAGTGCTCTCAAGGACCAAGAGACCCAGTACTTC. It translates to CSALKDQETQYF.

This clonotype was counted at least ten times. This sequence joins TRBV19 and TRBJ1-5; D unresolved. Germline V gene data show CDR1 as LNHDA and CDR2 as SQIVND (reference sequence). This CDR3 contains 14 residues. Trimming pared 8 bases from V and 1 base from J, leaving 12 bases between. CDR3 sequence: CASGVDNSNQPQHF. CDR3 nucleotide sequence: TGTGCCAGTGGAGTTGACAACAGCAATCAGCCCCAGCATTTT. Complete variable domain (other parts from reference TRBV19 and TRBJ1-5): DGGITQSPKYLFRKEGQNVTLSCEQNLNHDAMYWYRQDPGQGLRLIYYSQIVNDFQKGDIAEGYSVSREKKESFPLTVTSAQKNPTAFYLCASGVDNSNQPQHFGDGTRLSIL.

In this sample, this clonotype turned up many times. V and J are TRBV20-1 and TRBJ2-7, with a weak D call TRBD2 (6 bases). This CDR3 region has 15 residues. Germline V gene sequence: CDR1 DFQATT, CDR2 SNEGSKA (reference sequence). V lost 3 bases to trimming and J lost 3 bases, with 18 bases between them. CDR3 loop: CSARSFGGTNYEQYF. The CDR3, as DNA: TGCAGTGCTAGGAGTTTTGGGGGGACGAACTACGAGCAGTACTTC.

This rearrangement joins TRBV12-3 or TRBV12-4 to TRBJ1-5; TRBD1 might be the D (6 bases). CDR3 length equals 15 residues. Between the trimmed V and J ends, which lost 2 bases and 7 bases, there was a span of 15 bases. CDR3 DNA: TGTGCCAGCAGTTTACGGGACATCGGTCGACAGCCCCAGCATTTT. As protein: CASSLRDIGRQPQHF.

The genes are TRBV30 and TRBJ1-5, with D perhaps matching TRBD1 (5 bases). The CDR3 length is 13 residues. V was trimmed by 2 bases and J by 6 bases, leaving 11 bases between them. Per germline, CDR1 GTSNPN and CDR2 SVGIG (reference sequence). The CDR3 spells CAWSSGDPQPQHF. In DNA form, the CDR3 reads TGTGCCTGGAGTTCGGGGGACCCTCAGCCCCAGCATTTT.

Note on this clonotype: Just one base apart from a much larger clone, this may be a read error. The CDR3 nucleotides are TGCGCCAGCAGCCTCCACAAGACAGCCTCGATACAGGGCTACACCTTC. This encodes CASSLHKTASIQGYTF. The chain employs TRBV4-1 and TRBJ1-2; tentatively, D is TRBD1 (5 bases). Germline V gene data show CDR1 as MGHRA and CDR2 as YSYEKL. This CDR3 spans 16 amino acids. With 4 bases removed from V and 8 bases from J, the gap between germline ends came to 23 bases.

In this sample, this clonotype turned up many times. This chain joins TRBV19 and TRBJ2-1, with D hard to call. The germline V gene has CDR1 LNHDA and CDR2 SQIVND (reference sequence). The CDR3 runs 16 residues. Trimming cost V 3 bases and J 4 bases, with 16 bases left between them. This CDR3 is CASSIGYSLGYNEQFF. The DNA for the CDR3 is TGTGCCAGTAGTATTGGCTACTCTTTGGGTTACAATGAGCAGTTCTTC. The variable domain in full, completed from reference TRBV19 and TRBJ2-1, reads DGGITQSPKYLFRKEGQNVTLSCEQNLNHDAMYWYRQDPGQGLRLIYYSQIVNDFQKGDIAEGYSVSREKKESFPLTVTSAQKNPTAFYLCASSIGYSLGYNEQFFGPGTRLTVL.

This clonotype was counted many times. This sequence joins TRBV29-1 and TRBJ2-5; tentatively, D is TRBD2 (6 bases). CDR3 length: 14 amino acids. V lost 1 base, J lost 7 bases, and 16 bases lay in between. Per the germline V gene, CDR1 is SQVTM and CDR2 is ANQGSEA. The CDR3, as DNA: TGCAGCGTTGAAGGGGACTTTGTTCTGGGGACCCAGTACTTC. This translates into CSVEGDFVLGTQYF.

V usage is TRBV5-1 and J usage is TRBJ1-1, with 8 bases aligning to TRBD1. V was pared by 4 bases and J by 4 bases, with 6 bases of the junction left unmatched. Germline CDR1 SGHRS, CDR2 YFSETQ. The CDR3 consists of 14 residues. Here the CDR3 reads CASSEPTGGTEAFF. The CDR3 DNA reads TGCGCCAGCAGCGAACCAACAGGGGGCACTGAAGCTTTCTTT.